Listed below are T cell receptor beta chains from one sample, sequenced in a study of T cell responses to AZD1222 COVID-19 vaccine. Clones were sequenced by immunoSEQ multiplex PCR, and TCRdb holds only the in-frame ones, with some missing. This repertoire shows 140,000 to 150,000 clones, 85% to 95% found once; its top ten account for 9.5% to 15%. Sequences were derived from peripheral blood, sampled after recovery from COVID-19. Receptors originate from an adult who had recovered from COVID-19. Both conserved end residues are part of each CDR3. A D gene is named only where the DNA matches it firmly. The size of a clone is reported for some rows only, either as once, few or many, or as a class for expanded clones.

CDR3 protein: CASSDRLTTEAFF; CDR3 DNA: TGTGCCAGCAGTGACAGGCTAACCACTGAAGCTTTCTTT; D gene: NA; J gene: TRBJ1-1; clone size: NA; V gene: TRBV2
CDR3 protein: CASSEWGSYNEQFF; CDR3 DNA: TGTGCCAGCAGTGAGTGGGGTTCCTACAATGAGCAGTTCTTC; D gene: NA; J gene: TRBJ2-1; clone size: once; V gene: TRBV2
CDR3 protein: CASSYGGTITEAFF; CDR3 DNA: TGTGCCAGCAGTTACGGGGGGACAATCACTGAAGCTTTCTTT; D gene: NA; J gene: TRBJ1-1; clone size: NA; V gene: TRBV6-5
CDR3 protein: CASSPETGANTGELFF; CDR3 DNA: TGTGCCAGCTCACCCGAGACAGGCGCGAACACCGGGGAGCTGTTTTTT; D gene: NA; J gene: TRBJ2-2; clone size: NA; V gene: TRBV18
CDR3 protein: CSVGGGQTYEQYF; CDR3 DNA: TGCAGCGTTGGGGGGGGACAGACCTACGAGCAGTACTTC; D gene: NA; J gene: TRBJ2-7; clone size: NA; V gene: TRBV29-1
CDR3 protein: CATSGPHEQETQYF; CDR3 DNA: TGTGCCACCAGTGGGCCACATGAGCAAGAGACCCAGTACTTC; D gene: NA; J gene: TRBJ2-5; clone size: NA; V gene: TRBV24-1
CDR3 protein: CASSLSGWAKSDTQYF; CDR3 DNA: TGTGCCAGCAGTTTATCGGGGTGGGCGAAATCAGATACGCAGTATTTT; D gene: NA; J gene: TRBJ2-3; clone size: NA; V gene: TRBV27
CDR3 protein: CASSGETDTQYF; CDR3 DNA: TGTGCCAGCAGCGGGGAGACAGATACGCAGTATTTT; D gene: NA; J gene: TRBJ2-3; clone size: once; V gene: TRBV7-3
CDR3 protein: CASSSGLAGVSEQYF; CDR3 DNA: TGTGCCAGCAGCTCGGGACTAGCGGGAGTCTCCGAGCAGTACTTC; D gene: TRBD2; J gene: TRBJ2-7; clone size: NA; V gene: TRBV7-9
CDR3 protein: CASSSLEPYGGINYGYTF; CDR3 DNA: TGTGCCAGCAGTTCCCTGGAACCATACGGCGGGATAAACTATGGCTACACCTTC; D gene: NA; J gene: TRBJ1-2; clone size: once; V gene: TRBV28
CDR3 protein: CASSRGRTNTGELFF; CDR3 DNA: TGTGCCAGCAGCCGGGGACGCACGAACACCGGGGAGCTGTTTTTT; D gene: NA; J gene: TRBJ2-2; clone size: NA; V gene: TRBV11-2
CDR3 protein: CASSFGATGGQETQYF; CDR3 DNA: TGCGCCAGCAGCTTCGGGGCCACCGGCGGCCAAGAGACCCAGTACTTC; D gene: NA; J gene: TRBJ2-5; clone size: NA; V gene: TRBV5-1
CDR3 protein: CASIWWRTEAFF; CDR3 DNA: TGTGCCAGCATTTGGTGGCGGACTGAAGCTTTCTTT; D gene: NA; J gene: TRBJ1-1; clone size: NA; V gene: TRBV2
CDR3 protein: CASSLDKGYEQYF; CDR3 DNA: TGTGCCAGCAGCTTAGATAAAGGCTACGAGCAGTACTTC; D gene: NA; J gene: TRBJ2-7; clone size: NA; V gene: TRBV11-3
CDR3 protein: CASSLEGLYEQYF; CDR3 DNA: TGCGCCAGCAGCTTGGAAGGGCTCTACGAGCAGTACTTC; D gene: NA; J gene: TRBJ2-7; clone size: NA; V gene: TRBV5-1
CDR3 protein: CASSVGTLDTQYF; CDR3 DNA: TGTGCCAGCAGCGTAGGGACCCTCGATACGCAGTATTTT; D gene: NA; J gene: TRBJ2-3; clone size: NA; V gene: TRBV9
CDR3 protein: CASSQGDEQYF; CDR3 DNA: TGCGCCAGCAGCCAAGGAGACGAGCAGTACTTC; D gene: NA; J gene: TRBJ2-7; clone size: NA; V gene: TRBV4-1
CDR3 protein: CASSPRGTNEKLFF; CDR3 DNA: TGTGCCAGCAGCCCGAGGGGAACTAATGAAAAACTGTTTTTT; D gene: NA; J gene: TRBJ1-4; clone size: NA; V gene: TRBV7-9
CDR3 protein: CASSQDGGTVVSYEQYF; CDR3 DNA: TGCGCCAGCAGCCAAGATGGTGGGACAGTTGTCAGTTACGAGCAGTACTTC; D gene: TRBD1; J gene: TRBJ2-7; clone size: NA; V gene: TRBV4-1
CDR3 protein: CASSVAGANEQYF; CDR3 DNA: TGTGCCAGCAGCGTAGCAGGGGCAAACGAGCAGTACTTC; D gene: NA; J gene: TRBJ2-7; clone size: NA; V gene: TRBV9
CDR3 protein: CASSISPSGSNQPQHF; CDR3 DNA: TGTGCCAGTAGTATCAGCCCATCCGGGAGCAATCAGCCCCAGCATTTT; D gene: NA; J gene: TRBJ1-5; clone size: NA; V gene: TRBV19
CDR3 protein: CATSAEDRVRYGYTF; CDR3 DNA: TGTGCCACCAGCGCCGAAGACAGGGTCCGCTATGGCTACACCTTC; D gene: TRBD1; J gene: TRBJ1-2; clone size: once; V gene: TRBV15
CDR3 protein: CASKNGNTEAFF; CDR3 DNA: TGTGCCAGCAAGAACGGGAACACTGAAGCTTTCTTT; D gene: NA; J gene: TRBJ1-1; clone size: once; V gene: TRBV2
CDR3 protein: CASSQGPNSNQPQHF; CDR3 DNA: TGTGCCAGTAGTCAAGGACCTAATAGCAATCAGCCCCAGCATTTT; D gene: NA; J gene: TRBJ1-5; clone size: NA; V gene: TRBV19
CDR3 protein: CASSQLRGAFF; CDR3 DNA: TGTGCCAGCAGCCAATTGCGGGGAGCTTTCTTT; D gene: NA; J gene: TRBJ1-1; clone size: NA; V gene: TRBV16
CDR3 protein: CASSLESVAGGREQYF; CDR3 DNA: TGTGCCAGCAGCTTAGAAAGTGTAGCGGGAGGTAGGGAGCAGTACTTC; D gene: TRBD2; J gene: TRBJ2-7; clone size: NA; V gene: TRBV7-2
CDR3 protein: CASSPVWSHNSPLHF; CDR3 DNA: TGTGCCAGCAGCCCCGTGTGGAGTCATAATTCACCCCTCCACTTT; D gene: NA; J gene: TRBJ1-6; clone size: once; V gene: TRBV11-2
CDR3 protein: CASAPGNQPQHF; CDR3 DNA: TGTGCCAGCGCGCCGGGGAATCAGCCCCAGCATTTT; D gene: NA; J gene: TRBJ1-5; clone size: few; V gene: TRBV7-9
CDR3 protein: CASSRTGDNTEAFF; CDR3 DNA: TGTGCCAGCAGCCGGACAGGGGATAACACTGAAGCTTTCTTT; D gene: TRBD1; J gene: TRBJ1-1; clone size: few; V gene: TRBV7-3
CDR3 protein: CASSFRDRFNEQFF; CDR3 DNA: TGTGCCAGCAGTTTCCGGGACAGGTTTAATGAGCAGTTCTTC; D gene: TRBD1; J gene: TRBJ2-1; clone size: NA; V gene: TRBV28
CDR3 protein: CASSQGAAGGQGEQFF; CDR3 DNA: TGTGCCAGCAGCCAAGGAGCAGCGGGAGGGCAGGGTGAGCAGTTCTTC; D gene: TRBD2; J gene: TRBJ2-1; clone size: NA; V gene: TRBV3-1/TRBV3-2
CDR3 protein: CASSLANQPQHF; CDR3 DNA: TGTGCCAGCAGTTTAGCCAATCAGCCCCAGCATTTT; D gene: NA; J gene: TRBJ1-5; clone size: NA; V gene: TRBV28
CDR3 protein: CASSKGPPQGARNEQFF; CDR3 DNA: TGTGCCAGCAGCAAAGGCCCCCCGCAGGGGGCGCGTAATGAGCAGTTCTTC; D gene: NA; J gene: TRBJ2-1; clone size: NA; V gene: TRBV21-1
CDR3 protein: CASSSRQGGSTDTQYF; CDR3 DNA: TGTGCCAGCAGCTCGAGACAGGGCGGGAGCACAGATACGCAGTATTTT; D gene: TRBD1; J gene: TRBJ2-3; clone size: NA; V gene: TRBV7-6
CDR3 protein: CTSSQDPSGRHEQYF; CDR3 DNA: TGCACCAGCAGCCAAGATCCCAGCGGGCGGCACGAGCAGTACTTC; D gene: NA; J gene: TRBJ2-7; clone size: NA; V gene: TRBV1
CDR3 protein: CASSLDGSRNSPLHF; CDR3 DNA: TGTGCCAGCAGCTTAGATGGTAGCAGAAATTCACCCCTCCACTTT; D gene: NA; J gene: TRBJ1-6; clone size: NA; V gene: TRBV11-3
CDR3 protein: CASSPTLNEQFF; CDR3 DNA: TGTGCCAGCAGTCCGACTCTCAATGAGCAGTTCTTC; D gene: NA; J gene: TRBJ2-1; clone size: NA; V gene: TRBV2
CDR3 protein: CASSLTGMKISTQYF; CDR3 DNA: TGTGCCAGCAGCTTGACAGGGATGAAGATTAGTACGCAGTATTTT; D gene: TRBD1; J gene: TRBJ2-3; clone size: NA; V gene: TRBV11-3
CDR3 protein: CSVGHDYQGEQFF; CDR3 DNA: TGCAGCGTTGGGCACGACTATCAGGGTGAGCAGTTCTTC; D gene: NA; J gene: TRBJ2-1; clone size: NA; V gene: TRBV29-1
CDR3 protein: CASSEGGTDTDTQYF; CDR3 DNA: TGTGCCAGCAGCGAGGGGGGAACTGACACAGATACGCAGTATTTT; D gene: NA; J gene: TRBJ2-3; clone size: once; V gene: TRBV3-1/TRBV3-2
CDR3 protein: CASSQAGLGYNEQFF; CDR3 DNA: TGTGCCAGCAGCCAAGCGGGACTGGGGTATAATGAGCAGTTCTTC; D gene: NA; J gene: TRBJ2-1; clone size: NA; V gene: TRBV14
CDR3 protein: CASSLHLNTGELFF; CDR3 DNA: TGTGCCAGCAGCTTACACTTAAACACCGGGGAGCTGTTTTTT; D gene: NA; J gene: TRBJ2-2; clone size: NA; V gene: TRBV7-3